These 16 T cell receptor beta chains were all obtained from the same sample, sequenced in a study of blood T cell repertoires in COVID-19. Clones were sequenced by immunoSEQ multiplex PCR, and TCRdb holds only the in-frame ones, with some missing. The table records over 55,000 clones, roughly 89% of them present only once. Sequencing input: peripheral blood. These receptors were taken from a human donor in a cohort sampled during active COVID-19.

This clone appeared a single time. The gene calls are TRBV11-2 and TRBJ1-2; D is ambiguous. The V gene's germline CDR1 is SGHAT and CDR2 FQNNGV. The CDR3 spans 17 residues. Trimming cost V 0 bases and J 7 bases, with 21 bases left between them. The CDR3 coding sequence is TGTGCCAGCAGCTTAGAGCTGCCCACCCCCGGTGCGCGTGGCTACACCTTC. Protein: CASSLELPTPGARGYTF.

This chain joins TRBV5-6 and TRBJ1-2; 8 bases match TRBD1. The V and J ends lost 1 base and 2 bases, in that order; junction bases with no gene match: 7. This CDR3 spans 16 amino acids. The germline V gene has CDR1 SGHDT and CDR2 YYEEEE. The DNA of the CDR3 is TGTGCCAGCAGCTTGAAGAACAGGGGGTTGAACTATGGCTACACCTTC. Its translation: CASSLKNRGLNYGYTF.

The rearrangement links TRBV6-5 to TRBJ1-5; the D gene is possibly TRBD1 (5 bases). Trimming shortened V by 10 bases and J by 7 bases, and 17 bases separated the two germline ends. Germline CDR1 and CDR2: MNHEY and SVGAGI. This CDR3 region has 13 residues. In nucleotides, the CDR3 is TGTGCCACCTCGGAGCGGGGCGGACAGCCCCAGCATTTT. Protein product: CATSERGGQPQHF.

The J gene is TRBJ2-7, the V gene TRBV21-1; the table's D call TRBD2 went unverified against the DNA. TRBV21-1 is a documented pseudogene. The CDR3 sequence is 16 residues long. This CDR3 is CASGFRAGWDSYEQYF. The CDR3 nucleotides read TGTGCCAGCGGATTTCGTGCGGGTTGGGATTCCTACGAGCAGTACTTC.

This rearrangement joins TRBV30 to TRBJ2-7; D not certain. Per the germline V gene, CDR1 is GTSNPN and CDR2 is SVGIG (reference sequence). This CDR3 has 11 amino acids. V was pared by 3 bases and J by 4 bases, with 7 bases between. The CDR3 region is CAWSQSYEQYF. The CDR3, as DNA: TGTGCCTGGAGCCAGTCATACGAGCAGTACTTC.

This clone was seen once. The rearrangement joins TRBV11-2 to TRBJ1-6, with D tentatively TRBD1 (6 bases). Germline V CDR1 and CDR2: SGHAT, FQNNGV. Trimming removed 2 bases at V and 10 bases at J, with 24 bases between. This CDR3 spans 18 amino acids. CDR3 sequence reads: CASSLRTGNGLVESPLHF. CDR3 in DNA: TGTGCCAGCAGCTTACGAACAGGGAACGGTCTGGTTGAGTCACCCCTCCACTTT.

The chain joins TRBV6-6 to TRBJ2-7, with 11 bases identical to TRBD2. Germline CDR1 reads MNHNY; CDR2 reads SVGAGI (reference sequence). The ends lost 4 bases at V and 3 bases at J; junction bases unmatched: 2. The CDR3 spans 14 residues. The CDR3 region is CASSLLAGDYEQYF. As DNA, the CDR3 is TGTGCCAGCAGTTTACTAGCGGGGGACTACGAGCAGTACTTC.

The V and J genes are TRBV28 and TRBJ2-7; tentative D call: TRBD1 (7 bases). CDR1 MDHEN and CDR2 SYDVKM come from the germline V gene. The CDR3 covers 17 residues. V lost 6 bases and J 7 bases, leaving 28 bases between the germline ends. CDR3 amino acids: CASSTKTGMTFREEQYF. CDR3 nucleotides: TGTGCCAGCAGCACTAAGACAGGGATGACCTTTCGGGAGGAGCAGTACTTC.

V and J are TRBV6-1 and TRBJ1-2; TRBD1 aligns across 7 bases. CDR3 length: 17 amino acids. Germline CDR1 is MNHNS and CDR2 is SASEGT. V shed 4 bases and J 3 bases; nucleotides not matched to a gene: 14. Here the CDR3 DNA reads TGTGCCAGCAGTGGCCGGGACAGCTTTAAGGTGGACTATGGCTACACCTTC. Amino acids: CASSGRDSFKVDYGYTF.

The chain employs TRBV5-1 and TRBJ2-5; 12 nucleotides agree with TRBD2. J was trimmed by 3 bases and V by 1 base; bases with no gene match: 1. The CDR3 totals 15 residues. Per germline, CDR1 SGHRS and CDR2 YFSETQ. The chain's CDR3 is CASSLRLAGEETQYF. The CDR3 DNA follows: TGCGCCAGCAGCTTGAGACTAGCGGGGGAAGAGACCCAGTACTTC.

The genes are TRBV4-2 and TRBJ2-7; a possible D gene is TRBD2 (5 bases). This CDR3 has 12 amino acids. The V and J ends lost 4 bases and 2 bases respectively, with 6 bases between them. Per the germline V gene, CDR1 is LGHNA and CDR2 is YNFKEQ. The CDR3 is CASSPGTYEQYF. CDR3 sequence (DNA): TGTGCCAGCAGCCCCGGGACCTACGAGCAGTACTTC.

This clone showed up just once. The chain is built from TRBV4-1 and TRBJ1-1; TRBD1 is a possible D gene (5 bases). The V gene's germline CDR1 is MGHRA and CDR2 YSYEKL. The CDR3 sequence is 16 residues long. V was shortened by 3 bases and J by 0 bases, with 14 bases between the two germline ends. Here the CDR3 DNA reads TGCGCCAGCAGCCACCCTCGGGGGATCATGAACACTGAAGCTTTCTTT. It specifies CASSHPRGIMNTEAFF.

The chain couples TRBV5-4 to TRBJ2-7; 7 nucleotides line up with TRBD2. Per the germline V gene, CDR1 is SGHNT and CDR2 is YYREEE (reference sequence). Trimming took 4 bases from V and 3 from J; bases not matched to a gene: 7. The CDR3 length is 14 residues. CDR3 bases: TGTGCCAGCAGCATACGGACTAGAGTCTACGAGCAGTACTTC. Its translation is CASSIRTRVYEQYF. Full variable domain (missing parts from reference TRBV5-4 and TRBJ2-7): ETGVTQSPTHLIKTRGQQVTLRCSSQSGHNTVSWYQQALGQGPQFIFQYYREEENGRGNFPPRFSGLQFPNYSSELNVNALELDDSALYLCASSIRTRVYEQYFGPGTRLTVT.

The V gene is TRBV29-1, the J gene TRBJ1-1, with D possibly matching TRBD1 (6 bases). The CDR3 runs to 13 residues. CDR1 is SQVTM and CDR2 is ANQGSEA in the germline V gene. V dropped 5 bases and J dropped 3 bases, with 13 bases sitting between them. CDR3: CSVRGGGDTEAFF. In nucleotides, the CDR3 is TGCAGCGTTCGGGGAGGGGGGGACACTGAAGCTTTCTTT.

V gene TRBV30 combines with J gene TRBJ2-7; tentative D call: TRBD1 (6 bases). V was trimmed by 1 base and J by 3 bases, leaving 10 bases between them. CDR1 is GTSNPN, CDR2 SVGIG, per germline (reference sequence). The CDR3 contains 13 residues. The CDR3 reads CAWSDLDSYEQYF. CDR3 sequence (DNA): TGTGCCTGGAGTGACCTGGACAGCTACGAGCAGTACTTC.

The chain couples TRBV7-9 to TRBJ1-2; 7 nucleotides line up with TRBD1. The CDR3 has 18 amino acids. V dropped 4 bases and J dropped 3; count of bases not matched to a gene: 17. Looked up from germline, CDR1 is SEHNR and CDR2 is FQNEAQ (reference sequence). Written as DNA, the CDR3 is TGTGCCAGCAGCTCCTATTTGCTACAGGGGCTAGGGGACTATGGCTACACCTTC. Translated, it gives CASSSYLLQGLGDYGYTF.